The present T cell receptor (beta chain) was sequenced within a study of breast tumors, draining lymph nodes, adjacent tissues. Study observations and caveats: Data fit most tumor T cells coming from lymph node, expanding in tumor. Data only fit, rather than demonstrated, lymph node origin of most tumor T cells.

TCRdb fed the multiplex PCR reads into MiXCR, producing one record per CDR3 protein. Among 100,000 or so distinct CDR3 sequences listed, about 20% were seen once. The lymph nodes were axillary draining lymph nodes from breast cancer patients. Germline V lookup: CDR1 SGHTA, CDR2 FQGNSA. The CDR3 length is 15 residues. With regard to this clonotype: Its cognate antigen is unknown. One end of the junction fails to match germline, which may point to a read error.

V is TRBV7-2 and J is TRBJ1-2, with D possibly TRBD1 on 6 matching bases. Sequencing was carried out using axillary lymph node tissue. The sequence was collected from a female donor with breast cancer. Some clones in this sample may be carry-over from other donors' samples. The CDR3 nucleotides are TGTGCCAGCAGCTTATCAGTGCGACAGGAGTATGGTTACACCTTC. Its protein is CASSLSVRQEYGYTF. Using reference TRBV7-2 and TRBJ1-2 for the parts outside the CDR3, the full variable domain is GAGVSQSPSNKVTEKGKDVELRCDPISGHTALYWYRQSLGQGLEFLIYFQGNSAPDKSGLPSDRFSAERTGGSVSTLTIQRTQQEDSAVYLCASSLSVRQEYGYTFGSGTRLTVV.